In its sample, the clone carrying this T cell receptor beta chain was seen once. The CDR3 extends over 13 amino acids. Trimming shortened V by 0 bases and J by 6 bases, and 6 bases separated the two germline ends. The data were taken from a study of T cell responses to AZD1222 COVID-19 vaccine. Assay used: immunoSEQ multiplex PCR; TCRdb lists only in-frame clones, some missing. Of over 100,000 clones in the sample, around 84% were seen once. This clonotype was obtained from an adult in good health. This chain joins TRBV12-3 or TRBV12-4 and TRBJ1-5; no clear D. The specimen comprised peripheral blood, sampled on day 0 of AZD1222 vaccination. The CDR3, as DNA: TGTGCCAGCAGTTTAGCCCAGATTCAGCCCCAGCATTTT. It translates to CASSLAQIQPQHF.